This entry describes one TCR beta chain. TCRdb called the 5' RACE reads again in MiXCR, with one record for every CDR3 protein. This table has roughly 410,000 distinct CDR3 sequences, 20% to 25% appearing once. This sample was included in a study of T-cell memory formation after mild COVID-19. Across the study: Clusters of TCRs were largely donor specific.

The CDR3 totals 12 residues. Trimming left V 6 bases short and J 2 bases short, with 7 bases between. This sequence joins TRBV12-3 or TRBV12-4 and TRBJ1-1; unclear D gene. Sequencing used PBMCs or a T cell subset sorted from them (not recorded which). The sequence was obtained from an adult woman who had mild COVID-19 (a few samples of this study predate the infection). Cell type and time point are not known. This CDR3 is CASRTRNTEAFF. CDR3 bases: TGTGCCAGCAGGACAAGAAACACTGAAGCTTTCTTT.